Listed below are T cell receptor beta chains from one sample, sequenced in a study of identical twins. TCRdb processed the 5' RACE reads anew with MiXCR; each CDR3 protein has one entry. The data hold about 900,000 distinct CDR3 sequences, with about 12% observed a single time. This sample was also put to use in a study of yellow fever vaccine responses in identical twins.

The specimen was PBMCs. These receptors all stem from a woman between 18 and 29 years old in good health. Both conserved end residues are part of each CDR3. The D gene is left open where the match is weak. Only some rows state a clone size, as once, few, many or a class for expanded clones.

TRBD2 | few | TRBJ2-1 | TRBV5-5 | CASSLGLAGASYNEQFF | TGTGCCAGCAGCCTAGGACTAGCAGGTGCCTCCTACAATGAGCAGTTCTTC
. | few | TRBJ1-2 | TRBV3-1 | CASSQGRTAHYGYTF | TGTGCCAGCAGCCAAGGCCGGACAGCCCACTATGGCTACACCTTC
TRBD1 | few | TRBJ2-5 | TRBV27 | CASSSPTGGSQETQYF | TGTGCCAGCAGTTCCCCGACAGGGGGCTCGCAAGAGACCCAGTACTTC
TRBD2 | few | TRBJ2-1 | TRBV29-1 | CSVVLYSGGAGEQFF | TGCAGCGTTGTTTTATATAGCGGGGGGGCAGGTGAGCAGTTCTTC
. | few | TRBJ2-3 | TRBV21-1 | CASSKELAPGPDTQYF | TGTGCCAGCAGCAAGGAACTAGCTCCGGGGCCGGATACGCAGTATTTT
. | many | TRBJ1-2 | TRBV28 | CASTLRGSTYGYTF | TGTGCCAGCACCCTCCGGGGTAGCACCTATGGCTACACCTTC
TRBD1 | few | TRBJ2-4 | TRBV10-3 | CAISESRGTAPNIQYF | TGTGCCATCAGTGAGTCGAGGGGGACAGCACCAAACATTCAGTACTTC
TRBD1 | . | TRBJ2-1 | TRBV5-1 | CASSPSGTGVGEQFF | TGCGCCAGCAGCCCCTCCGGGACAGGGGTTGGCGAGCAGTTCTTC
. | few | TRBJ1-1 | TRBV7-2 | CASSSLGGKMNTEAFF | TGTGCCAGCAGCTCTTTGGGGGGGAAGATGAACACTGAAGCTTTCTTT
. | few | TRBJ1-1 | TRBV3-1 | CASSGKRDTEAFF | TGTGCCAGCAGCGGAAAAAGGGACACTGAAGCTTTCTTT
. | . | TRBJ2-1 | TRBV27 | CASRTRVNEQFF | TGTGCCAGCAGAACCAGGGTCAATGAGCAGTTCTTC
. | many | TRBJ2-1 | TRBV10-1 | CASSEGALGEQFF | TGCGCCAGCAGTGAGGGGGCCCTTGGTGAGCAGTTCTTC
. | few | TRBJ2-1 | TRBV5-1 | CASSLPRDSELFF | TGCGCCAGCAGCTTACCCAGGGACTCGGAGCTGTTCTTC
TRBD1 | many | TRBJ2-2 | TRBV5-1 | CASSPGQGLTGELFF | TGCGCCAGCAGCCCGGGACAGGGCCTCACCGGGGAGCTGTTTTTT
. | . | TRBJ1-1 | TRBV9 | CASSVELLNTEAFF | TGTGCCAGCAGCGTAGAACTCCTGAACACTGAAGCTTTCTTT
TRBD1 | . | TRBJ2-5 | TRBV5-5 | CASSSAGTAIGETQYF | TGTGCCAGCAGCTCCGCCGGGACAGCAATCGGAGAGACCCAGTACTTC
. | . | TRBJ2-5 | TRBV29-1 | CSVDRGGRETQYF | TGCAGCGTTGACCGAGGGGGGCGGGAGACCCAGTACTTC
. | . | TRBJ1-1 | TRBV25-1 | CASSESQGWDTEAFF | TGTGCCAGCAGTGAATCGCAGGGGTGGGACACTGAAGCTTTCTTT
. | few | TRBJ2-2 | TRBV6-1 | CASPSGGANTGELFF | TGTGCCAGCCCCTCGGGGGGCGCTAACACCGGGGAGCTGTTTTTT
. | few | TRBJ1-2 | TRBV10-3 | CAISESGVDYGYTF | TGTGCCATCAGTGAGTCTGGCGTTGACTATGGCTACACCTTC
TRBD1 | many | TRBJ1-2 | TRBV12-3/TRBV12-4 | CASKIQGPETANF | TGTGCCAGCAAAATACAGGGGCCCGAAACGGCTAACTTC
. | few | TRBJ2-5 | TRBV15 | CATSPSRASDVKTQYF | TGTGCCACCAGCCCCTCTAGGGCTAGCGATGTAAAGACCCAGTACTTC
TRBD2 | few | TRBJ2-2 | TRBV12-3/TRBV12-4 | CASSLSPGLAGGAVTGELFF | TGTGCCAGCAGTTTAAGCCCGGGACTAGCGGGAGGTGCTGTCACCGGGGAGCTGTTTTTT
. | few | TRBJ2-1 | TRBV15 | CATSSTTYNEQFF | TGTGCCACCAGCAGCACAACCTACAATGAGCAGTTCTTC
. | . | TRBJ1-1 | TRBV5-1 | CASSLQGRATEAFF | TGCGCCAGCAGCTTACAGGGTCGTGCCACTGAAGCTTTCTTT
TRBD1 | . | TRBJ2-5 | TRBV6-1 | CASRKGQGAETQYF | TGTGCCAGCAGAAAGGGACAGGGAGCTGAGACCCAGTACTTC
. | . | TRBJ1-2 | TRBV6-1 | CASSVGPNYGYTF | TGTGCCAGCAGTGTGGGACCGAACTATGGCTACACCTTC
. | . | TRBJ2-2 | TRBV12-3/TRBV12-4 | CASSLAAGTLKSGELFF | TGTGCCAGCAGTTTAGCGGCAGGGACTCTCAAATCCGGGGAGCTGTTTTTT
TRBD1 | few | TRBJ1-1 | TRBV12-3/TRBV12-4 | CASSVWTGGLAFF | TGTGCCAGCAGTGTATGGACAGGGGGCCTAGCTTTCTTT
. | few | TRBJ2-1 | TRBV28 | CASSPTLINEQFF | TGTGCCAGCAGTCCCACGTTGATAAATGAGCAGTTCTTC
TRBD1 | few | TRBJ2-5 | TRBV20-1 | CSANHRGQETQYF | TGCAGTGCTAACCACAGGGGGCAAGAGACCCAGTACTTC
TRBD2 | . | TRBJ2-1 | TRBV6-5 | CASSSLAGGRVEQFF | TGTGCCAGCAGTTCACTAGCGGGGGGGCGTGTTGAGCAGTTCTTC
TRBD2 | . | TRBJ2-1 | TRBV12-3/TRBV12-4 | CASSHRTSGGVNEQFF | TGTGCCAGCAGCCACCGGACTAGCGGTGGTGTGAATGAGCAGTTCTTC
TRBD2 | few | TRBJ2-1 | TRBV24-1 | CATSPGWGGYNEQFF | TGTGCCACCAGTCCTGGCTGGGGGGGGTACAATGAGCAGTTCTTC
TRBD2 | . | TRBJ2-3 | TRBV10-3 | CALSSGTPDTQYF | TGTGCCCTCAGTAGCGGGACACCAGATACGCAGTATTTT
. | few | TRBJ2-2 | TRBV15 | CATSYQTGTELFF | TGTGCCACCAGCTACCAGACAGGAACGGAGCTGTTTTTT
TRBD2 | few | TRBJ2-1 | TRBV12-3/TRBV12-4 | CATSPTVGLAGAPFNEQFF | TGTGCCACCTCACCTACGGTTGGACTAGCGGGGGCCCCGTTCAATGAGCAGTTCTTC
. | . | TRBJ2-3 | TRBV14 | CASSYGGPLDTQYF | TGTGCCAGCAGCTACGGGGGGCCATTGGATACGCAGTATTTT
TRBD1 | . | TRBJ2-2 | TRBV5-1 | CASRGQDKLTNTGELFF | TGCGCCAGCAGGGGACAGGACAAACTAACGAACACCGGGGAGCTGTTTTTT
TRBD2 | . | TRBJ2-1 | TRBV29-1 | CSSGTSGGWFF | TGCAGCTCAGGGACTAGCGGGGGGTGGTTCTTC
. | . | TRBJ2-7 | TRBV5-1 | CASSLVPLRGFGEQYF | TGCGCCAGCAGCTTGGTACCCCTCCGCGGTTTTGGCGAGCAGTACTTC
. | many | TRBJ2-7 | TRBV20-1 | CSAIHGGTPKAEQYF | TGCAGTGCCATACATGGGGGGACCCCCAAGGCGGAGCAGTACTTC
. | . | TRBJ2-3 | TRBV9 | CASSYRDPDTQYF | TGTGCCAGCAGCTACCGGGACCCAGATACGCAGTATTTT
TRBD1 | few | TRBJ2-7 | TRBV6-1 | CATAGTGFSFNYEQYF | TGTGCCACCGCCGGGACAGGGTTCTCTTTTAACTACGAGCAGTACTTC
. | . | TRBJ2-3 | TRBV7-9 | CASRVSVAVTDTQYF | TGTGCCAGCAGGGTTAGCGTAGCTGTAACAGATACGCAGTATTTT
. | few | TRBJ2-3 | TRBV20-1 | CSATRGSTDTQYF | TGCAGTGCTACCAGGGGTAGCACAGATACGCAGTATTTT
. | few | TRBJ2-1 | TRBV11-2 | CASSLVVAANEQFF | TGTGCCAGCAGCTTAGTAGTGGCGGCCAATGAGCAGTTCTTC
. | few | TRBJ2-2 | TRBV15 | CATSNRGEDTGELFF | TGTGCCACCAGCAATCGCGGGGAGGACACCGGGGAGCTGTTTTTT
. | . | TRBJ2-7 | TRBV4-1 | CASSHPVQGLYEQYF | TGCGCCAGCAGCCACCCGGTGCAGGGGCTCTACGAGCAGTACTTC
TRBD2 | few | TRBJ2-7 | TRBV3-1 | CASSQEEGRVSYEQYF | TGTGCCAGCAGCCAAGAAGAGGGGAGGGTCTCCTACGAGCAGTACTTC